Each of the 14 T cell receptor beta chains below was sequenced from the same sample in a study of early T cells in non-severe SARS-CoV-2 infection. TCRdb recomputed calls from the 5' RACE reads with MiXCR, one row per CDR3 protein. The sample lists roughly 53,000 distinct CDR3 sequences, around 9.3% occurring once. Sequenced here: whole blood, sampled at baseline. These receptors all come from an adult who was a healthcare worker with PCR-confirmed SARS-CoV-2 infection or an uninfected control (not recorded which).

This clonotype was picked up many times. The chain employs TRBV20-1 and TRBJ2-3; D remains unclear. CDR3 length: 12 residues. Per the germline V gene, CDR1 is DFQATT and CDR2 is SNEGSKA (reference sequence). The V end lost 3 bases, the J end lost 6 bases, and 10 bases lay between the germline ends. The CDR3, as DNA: TGCAGTGCTAGGGCCCATGGCGATACGCAGTATTTT. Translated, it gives CSARAHGDTQYF.

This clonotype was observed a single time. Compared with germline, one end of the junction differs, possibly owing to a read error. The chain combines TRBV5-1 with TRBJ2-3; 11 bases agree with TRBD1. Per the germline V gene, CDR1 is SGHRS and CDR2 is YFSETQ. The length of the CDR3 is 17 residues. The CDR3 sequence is CASSLEGTGGSTDTRYF. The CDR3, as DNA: TGCGCCAGCAGCTTGGAGGGGACAGGGGGTTCTACAGATACGCGGTATTTT.

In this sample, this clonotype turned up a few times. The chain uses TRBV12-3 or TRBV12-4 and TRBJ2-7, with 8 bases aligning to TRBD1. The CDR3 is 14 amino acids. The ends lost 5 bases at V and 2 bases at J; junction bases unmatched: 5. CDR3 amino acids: CASSRDRRAYEQYF. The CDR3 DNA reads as TGTGCCAGCAGTCGGGACAGGAGGGCCTACGAGCAGTACTTC.

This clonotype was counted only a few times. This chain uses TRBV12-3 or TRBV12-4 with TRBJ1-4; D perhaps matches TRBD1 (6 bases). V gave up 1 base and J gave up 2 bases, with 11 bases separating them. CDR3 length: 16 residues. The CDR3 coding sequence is TGTGCCAGCAGTTTAGATATGGGGGCTACTAATGAAAAACTGTTTTTT. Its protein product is CASSLDMGATNEKLFF.

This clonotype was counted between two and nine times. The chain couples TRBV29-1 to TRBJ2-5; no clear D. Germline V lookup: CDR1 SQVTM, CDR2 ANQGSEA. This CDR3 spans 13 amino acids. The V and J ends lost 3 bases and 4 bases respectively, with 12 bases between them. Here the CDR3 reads CSVDGRLRETQYF. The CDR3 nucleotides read TGCAGCGTTGACGGAAGACTGCGAGAGACCCAGTACTTC.

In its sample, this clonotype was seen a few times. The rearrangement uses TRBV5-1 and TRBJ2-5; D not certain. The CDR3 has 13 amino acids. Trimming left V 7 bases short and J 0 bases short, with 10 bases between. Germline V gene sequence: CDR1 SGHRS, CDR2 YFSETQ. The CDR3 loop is CASRQLDQETQYF. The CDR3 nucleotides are TGCGCCAGCCGTCAGTTGGACCAAGAGACCCAGTACTTC. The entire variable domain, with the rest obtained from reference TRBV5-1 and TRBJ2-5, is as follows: KAGVTQTPRYLIKTRGQQVTLSCSPISGHRSVSWYQQTPGQGLQFLFEYFSETQRNKGNFPGRFSGRQFSNSRSEMNVSTLELGDSALYLCASRQLDQETQYFGPGTRLLVL.

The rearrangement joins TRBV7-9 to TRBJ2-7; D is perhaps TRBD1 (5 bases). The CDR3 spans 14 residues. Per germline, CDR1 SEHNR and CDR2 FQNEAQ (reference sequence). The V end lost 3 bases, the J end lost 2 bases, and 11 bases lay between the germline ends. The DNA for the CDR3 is TGTGCCAGCAGCTTTGGGGCAGGAACCTACGAGCAGTACTTC. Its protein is CASSFGAGTYEQYF.

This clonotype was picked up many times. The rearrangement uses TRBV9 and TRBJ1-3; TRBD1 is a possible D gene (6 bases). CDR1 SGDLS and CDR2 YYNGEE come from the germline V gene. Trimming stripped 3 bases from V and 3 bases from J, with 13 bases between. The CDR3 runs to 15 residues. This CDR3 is CASSAGGNGGNTIYF. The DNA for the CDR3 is TGTGCCAGCAGCGCGGGGGGCAACGGTGGAAACACCATATATTTT.

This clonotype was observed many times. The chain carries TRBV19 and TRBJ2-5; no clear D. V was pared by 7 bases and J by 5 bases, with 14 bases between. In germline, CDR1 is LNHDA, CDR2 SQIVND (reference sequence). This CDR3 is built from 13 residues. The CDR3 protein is CASMGPHGETQYF. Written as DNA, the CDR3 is TGTGCCAGTATGGGTCCGCACGGGGAGACCCAGTACTTC. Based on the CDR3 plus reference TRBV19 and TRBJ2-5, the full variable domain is DGGITQSPKYLFRKEGQNVTLSCEQNLNHDAMYWYRQDPGQGLRLIYYSQIVNDFQKGDIAEGYSVSREKKESFPLTVTSAQKNPTAFYLCASMGPHGETQYFGPGTRLLVL.

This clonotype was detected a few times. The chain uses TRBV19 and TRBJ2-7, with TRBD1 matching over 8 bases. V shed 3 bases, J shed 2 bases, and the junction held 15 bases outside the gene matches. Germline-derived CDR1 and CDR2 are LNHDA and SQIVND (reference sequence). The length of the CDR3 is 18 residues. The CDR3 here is CASSMFSTGRDRTYEQYF. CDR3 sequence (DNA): TGTGCCAGTAGTATGTTCTCCACTGGACGGGACAGGACCTACGAGCAGTACTTC.

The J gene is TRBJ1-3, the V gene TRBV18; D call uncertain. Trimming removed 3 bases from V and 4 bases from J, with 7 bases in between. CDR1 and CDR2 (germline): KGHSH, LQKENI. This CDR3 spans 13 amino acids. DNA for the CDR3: TGTGCCAGCTCACCTGGGCGAGGAAACACCATATATTTT. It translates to CASSPGRGNTIYF.

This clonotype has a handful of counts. The CDR3: CASGATFLLAKNIQYF. The DNA for the CDR3 is TGTGCCAGCGGGGCTACCTTCCTCCTAGCCAAAAACATTCAGTACTTC. V gene TRBV2 combines with J gene TRBJ2-4, with a tentative D call TRBD1 (5 bases). The CDR3 has 16 amino acids. Trimming pared 8 bases from V and 0 bases from J, leaving 17 bases between. Germline CDR1 reads SNHLY; CDR2 reads FYNNEI. The full variable domain, completed using reference TRBV2 and TRBJ2-4, is EPEVTQTPSHQVTQMGQEVILRCVPISNHLYFYWYRQILGQKVEFLVSFYNNEISEKSEIFDDQFSVERPDGSNFTLKIRSTKLEDSAMYFCASGATFLLAKNIQYFGAGTRLSVL.

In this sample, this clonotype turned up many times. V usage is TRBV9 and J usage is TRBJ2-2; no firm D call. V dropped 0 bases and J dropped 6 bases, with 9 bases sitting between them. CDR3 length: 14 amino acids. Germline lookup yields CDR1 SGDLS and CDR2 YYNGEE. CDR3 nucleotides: TGTGCCAGCAGCGTAGATTCTGGGCCCGGGGAGCTGTTTTTT. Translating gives CASSVDSGPGELFF.

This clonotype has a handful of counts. The CDR3 bases are TGTGCCAGCAGCACCATTACAGGGGCCAACACCGGGGAGCTGTTTTTT. Protein: CASSTITGANTGELFF. The chain couples TRBV7-6 to TRBJ2-2, with 7 bases matching TRBD1. The CDR3 is made up of 16 amino acids. The germline CDR1 and CDR2 sequences are SGHVS and FNYEAQ. V was pared by 5 bases and J by 2 bases, with 8 bases of the junction left unmatched.